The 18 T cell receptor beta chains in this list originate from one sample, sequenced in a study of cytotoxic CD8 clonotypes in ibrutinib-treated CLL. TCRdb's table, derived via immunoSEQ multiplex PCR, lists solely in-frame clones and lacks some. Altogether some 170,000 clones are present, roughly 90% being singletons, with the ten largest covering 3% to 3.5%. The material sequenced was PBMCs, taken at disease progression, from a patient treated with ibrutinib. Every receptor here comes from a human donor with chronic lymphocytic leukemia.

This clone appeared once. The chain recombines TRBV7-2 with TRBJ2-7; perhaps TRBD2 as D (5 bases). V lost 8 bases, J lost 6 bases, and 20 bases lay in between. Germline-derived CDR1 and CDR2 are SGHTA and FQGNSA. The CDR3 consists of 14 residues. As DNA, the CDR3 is TGTGCCAGCTCGGTGGGTAGGGCGGGTTCCGAGCAGTACTTC. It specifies CASSVGRAGSEQYF.

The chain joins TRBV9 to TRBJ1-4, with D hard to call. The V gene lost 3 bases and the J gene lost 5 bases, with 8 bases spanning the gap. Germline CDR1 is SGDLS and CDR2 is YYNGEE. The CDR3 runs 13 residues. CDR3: CASSGDGNEKLFF. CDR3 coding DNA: TGTGCCAGCAGCGGCGACGGCAATGAAAAACTGTTTTTT.

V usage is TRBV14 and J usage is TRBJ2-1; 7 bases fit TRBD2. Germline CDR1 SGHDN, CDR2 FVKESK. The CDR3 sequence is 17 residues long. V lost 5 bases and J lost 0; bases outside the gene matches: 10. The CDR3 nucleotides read TGTGCCAGCAGCTCCCGCCTCGGGAGGAGCTCCTACAATGAGCAGTTCTTC. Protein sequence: CASSSRLGRSSYNEQFF.

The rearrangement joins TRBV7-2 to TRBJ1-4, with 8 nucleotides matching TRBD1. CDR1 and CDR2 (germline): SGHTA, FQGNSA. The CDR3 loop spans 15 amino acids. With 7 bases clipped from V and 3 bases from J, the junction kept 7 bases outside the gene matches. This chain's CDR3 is CASTQRGQANEKLFF. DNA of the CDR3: TGTGCCAGCACCCAACGGGGACAGGCTAATGAAAAACTGTTTTTT.

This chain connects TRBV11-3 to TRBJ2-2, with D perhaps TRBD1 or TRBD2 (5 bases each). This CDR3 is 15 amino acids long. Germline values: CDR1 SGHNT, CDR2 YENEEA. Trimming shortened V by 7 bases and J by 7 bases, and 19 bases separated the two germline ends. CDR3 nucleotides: TGTGCCAGCACCGGGGCTAGACCTATTATCGGGGAGCTGTTTTTT. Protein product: CASTGARPIIGELFF.

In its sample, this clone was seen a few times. CDR3 DNA: TGCGCCAGCAGCTTAGAGCGGGAGACAGGGGCAGATACGCAGTATTTT. It codes for CASSLERETGADTQYF. The genes are TRBV5-1 and TRBJ2-3; D possibly uses TRBD1 or TRBD2 (8 bases each). Per germline, CDR1 SGHRS and CDR2 YFSETQ. CDR3 length: 16 residues. The V and J ends lost 2 bases and 4 bases respectively, with 17 bases between them.

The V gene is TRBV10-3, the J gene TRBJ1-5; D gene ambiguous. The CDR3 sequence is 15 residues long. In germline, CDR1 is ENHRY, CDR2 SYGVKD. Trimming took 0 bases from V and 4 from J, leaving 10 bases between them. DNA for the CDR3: TGTGCCATCAGTGAGTCGAGTAGGTTTAATCAGCCCCAGCATTTT. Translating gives CAISESSRFNQPQHF.

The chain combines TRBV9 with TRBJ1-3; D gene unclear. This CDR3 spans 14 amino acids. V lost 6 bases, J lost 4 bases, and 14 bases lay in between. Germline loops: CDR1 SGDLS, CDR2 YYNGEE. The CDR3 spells CASNLGGPGNTIYF. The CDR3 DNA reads TGTGCCAGCAACCTAGGAGGCCCCGGAAACACCATATATTTT.

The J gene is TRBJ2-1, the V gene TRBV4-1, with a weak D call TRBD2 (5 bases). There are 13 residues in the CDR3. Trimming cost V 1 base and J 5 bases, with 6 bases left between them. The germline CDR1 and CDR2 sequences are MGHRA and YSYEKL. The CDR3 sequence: CASSQGLNNEQFF. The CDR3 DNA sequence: TGCGCCAGCAGCCAAGGACTAAACAATGAGCAGTTCTTC.

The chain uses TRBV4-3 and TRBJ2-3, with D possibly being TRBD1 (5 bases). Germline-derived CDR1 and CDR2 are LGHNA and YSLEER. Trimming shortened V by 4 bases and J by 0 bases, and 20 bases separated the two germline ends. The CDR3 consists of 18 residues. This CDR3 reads CASSPSRQLGSSTDTQYF. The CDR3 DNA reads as TGCGCCAGCAGCCCCTCCCGACAGCTGGGCAGTAGCACAGATACGCAGTATTTT.

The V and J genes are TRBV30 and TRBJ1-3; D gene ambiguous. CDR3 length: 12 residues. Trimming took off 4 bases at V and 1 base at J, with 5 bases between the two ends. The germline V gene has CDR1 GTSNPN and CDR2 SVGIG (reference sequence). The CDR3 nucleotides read TGTGCCTGGACGGGTTCTGGAAACACCATATATTTT. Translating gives CAWTGSGNTIYF.

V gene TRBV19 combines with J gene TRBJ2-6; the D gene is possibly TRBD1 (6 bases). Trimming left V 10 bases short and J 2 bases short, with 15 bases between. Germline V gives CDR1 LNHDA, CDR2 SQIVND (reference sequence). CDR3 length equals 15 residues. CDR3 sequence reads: CATRDKKAGANVLTF. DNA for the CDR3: TGTGCCACCCGGGACAAAAAAGCTGGGGCCAACGTCCTGACTTTC.

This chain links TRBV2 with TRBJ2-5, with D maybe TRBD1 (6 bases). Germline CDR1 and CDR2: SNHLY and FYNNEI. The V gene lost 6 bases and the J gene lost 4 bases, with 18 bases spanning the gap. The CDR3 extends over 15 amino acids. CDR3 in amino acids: CASSVPPGHLETQYF. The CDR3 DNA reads TGTGCCAGCAGCGTGCCTCCGGGACACCTAGAGACCCAGTACTTC.

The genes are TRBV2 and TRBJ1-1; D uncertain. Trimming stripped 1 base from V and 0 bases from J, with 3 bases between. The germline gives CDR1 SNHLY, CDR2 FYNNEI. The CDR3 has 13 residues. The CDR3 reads CASSEGVNTEAFF. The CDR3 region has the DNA TGTGCCAGCAGTGAAGGGGTGAACACTGAAGCTTTCTTT.

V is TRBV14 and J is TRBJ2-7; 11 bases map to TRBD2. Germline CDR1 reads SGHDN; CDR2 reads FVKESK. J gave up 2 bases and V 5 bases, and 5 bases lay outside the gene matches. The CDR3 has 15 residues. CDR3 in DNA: TGTGCCAGCAGCGTTGGGACTAGCGGTACCTACGAGCAGTACTTC. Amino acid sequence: CASSVGTSGTYEQYF.

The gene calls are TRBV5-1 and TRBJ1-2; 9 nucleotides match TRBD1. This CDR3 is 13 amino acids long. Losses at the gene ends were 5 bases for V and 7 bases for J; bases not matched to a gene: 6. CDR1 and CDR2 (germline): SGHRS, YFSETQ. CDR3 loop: CASRQGAEGGYTF. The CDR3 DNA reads TGCGCCAGCAGACAGGGGGCAGAGGGTGGCTACACCTTC. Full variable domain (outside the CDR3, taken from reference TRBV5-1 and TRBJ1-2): KAGVTQTPRYLIKTRGQQVTLSCSPISGHRSVSWYQQTPGQGLQFLFEYFSETQRNKGNFPGRFSGRQFSNSRSEMNVSTLELGDSALYLCASRQGAEGGYTFGSGTRLTVV.

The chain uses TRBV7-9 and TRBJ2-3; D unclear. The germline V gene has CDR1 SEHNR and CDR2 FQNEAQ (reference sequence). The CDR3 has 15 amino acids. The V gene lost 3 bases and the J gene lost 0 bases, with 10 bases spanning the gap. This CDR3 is CASSLSASSTDTQYF. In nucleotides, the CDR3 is TGTGCCAGCAGCTTGTCAGCGTCTAGCACAGATACGCAGTATTTT. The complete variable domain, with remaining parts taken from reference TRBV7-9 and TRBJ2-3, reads DTGVSQNPRHKITKRGQNVTFRCDPISEHNRLYWYRQTLGQGPEFLTYFQNEAQLEKSRLLSDRFSAERPKGSFSTLEIQRTEQGDSAMYLCASSLSASSTDTQYFGPGTRLTVL.

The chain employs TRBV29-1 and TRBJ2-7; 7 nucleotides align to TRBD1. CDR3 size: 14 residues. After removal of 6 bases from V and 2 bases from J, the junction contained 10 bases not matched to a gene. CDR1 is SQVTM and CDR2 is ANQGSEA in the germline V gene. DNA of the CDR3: TGCAGCGTCGTCGTGACAGGGAACACCTACGAGCAGTACTTC. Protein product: CSVVVTGNTYEQYF.